The 9 T cell receptor beta chains presented below share a single source sample, sequenced in a study of long-term antiretroviral therapy in people with HIV. The assay, immunoSEQ v3.0, was run at survey level. Libraries were prepared by immunoSEQ multiplex PCR; TCRdb keeps only in-frame clonotypes and omits some of them. The sample holds 21,000 or so clones, roughly 86% seen once. The specimen comprised unsorted PBMCs, sampled approximately 2.6 years after starting antiretroviral therapy. The receptors were sampled from a woman aged 45-60 years with HIV.

The J gene is TRBJ2-7, the V gene TRBV28; D possibly corresponds to TRBD1 (6 bases). The CDR3 extends over 15 amino acids. The germline V and J ends were trimmed by 5 bases and 2 bases, with 16 bases remaining between them. CDR1 and CDR2 (germline): MDHEN, SYDVKM. CDR3 bases: TGTGCCAGCAGTCCTCCTACGCAGGGGCCCTACGAGCAGTACTTC. Protein sequence: CASSPPTQGPYEQYF.

This chain joins TRBV10-3 and TRBJ2-7; 8 bases line up with TRBD2. This CDR3 region has 18 residues. The V segment lost 3 bases and the J segment 7 bases; nucleotides outside the gene matches: 20. Germline V gene lookup returns CDR1 ENHRY and CDR2 SYGVKD. The CDR3 bases are TGTGCCATCAGTGACTATTCGGGGGGCGGGAGAGTAGCGGGGGAGCAGTACTTC. Amino acid sequence: CAISDYSGGGRVAGEQYF.

This chain uses TRBV19 with TRBJ1-2, with D hard to call. There are 13 residues in the CDR3. The germline V gene has CDR1 LNHDA and CDR2 SQIVND (reference sequence). Trimming removed 3 bases at V and 0 bases at J, with 5 bases between. CDR3 in DNA: TGTGCCAGTAGTATTCCCCCTAACTATGGCTACACCTTC. Protein: CASSIPPNYGYTF. The full variable domain, in which reference TRBV19 and TRBJ1-2 provide the parts outside the CDR3, is DGGITQSPKYLFRKEGQNVTLSCEQNLNHDAMYWYRQDPGQGLRLIYYSQIVNDFQKGDIAEGYSVSREKKESFPLTVTSAQKNPTAFYLCASSIPPNYGYTFGSGTRLTVV.

This clone was counted between two and nine times. This chain's CDR3 is CASRGQHNEKLFF. CDR3 nucleotides: TGTGCCAGCCGCGGCCAGCATAATGAAAAACTGTTTTTT. The V gene is TRBV7-9, the J gene TRBJ1-4; D is uncertain. CDR1 is SEHNR and CDR2 is FQNEAQ in the germline V gene (reference sequence). The V end was cut by 8 bases, the J end by 4 bases, with 11 bases between. This CDR3 comprises 13 residues. Supplemented by reference TRBV7-9 and TRBJ1-4, the full variable domain reads DTGVSQNPRHKITKRGQNVTFRCDPISEHNRLYWYRQTLGQGPEFLTYFQNEAQLEKSRLLSDRFSAERPKGSFSTLEIQRTEQGDSAMYLCASRGQHNEKLFFGSGTQLSVL.

This clone showed up just a few times. The V call is TRBV2, the J call TRBJ1-1, with D possibly TRBD1 on 6 matching bases. Germline V CDR1 and CDR2: SNHLY, FYNNEI. The CDR3 loop spans 13 amino acids. V was clipped by 4 bases and J by 3 bases, with 9 bases between them. In DNA, the CDR3 is TGTGCCAGCAGTGTAACAGGGTACACTGAAGCTTTCTTT. It is translated as CASSVTGYTEAFF.

The chain employs TRBV29-1 and TRBJ2-2; 13 bases fit TRBD2. CDR3 length: 16 residues. Germline loops: CDR1 SQVTM, CDR2 ANQGSEA. V was pared by 6 bases and J by 6 bases, with 10 bases of the junction left unmatched. CDR3 sequence reads: CSVSIGLAGAPGELFF. The CDR3 bases are TGCAGCGTATCCATAGGACTAGCGGGAGCTCCCGGGGAGCTGTTTTTT.

The chain is built from TRBV15 and TRBJ2-7; D tentatively fits TRBD1 or TRBD2 (5 bases each). Per the germline V gene, CDR1 is LNHNV and CDR2 is YYDKDF (reference sequence). Trimming cost V 1 base and J 3 bases, with 13 bases left between them. CDR3 length: 15 amino acids. CDR3 sequence reads: CATSRARGPGYEQYF. Written as DNA, the CDR3 is TGTGCCACCAGCAGAGCGAGGGGCCCCGGCTACGAGCAGTACTTC.

The chain uses TRBV5-1 and TRBJ2-3; D is unclear. CDR1 and CDR2 (germline): SGHRS, YFSETQ. V was shortened by 4 bases and J by 7 bases, with 13 bases between the two germline ends. CDR3 size: 13 residues. The CDR3 sequence: CASSKDPGNTQYF. CDR3 nucleotides: TGCGCCAGCAGCAAAGACCCAGGAAATACGCAGTATTTT.

CDR3: CASRASGYNEQFF. The DNA of the CDR3 is TGTGCCAGCCGGGCTAGCGGATACAATGAGCAGTTCTTC. The genes are TRBV19 and TRBJ2-1, with TRBD2 matching over 7 bases. Germline loops: CDR1 LNHDA, CDR2 SQIVND (reference sequence). Unmatched junction bases numbered 6, after V lost 9 bases and J lost 4 bases. The CDR3 has 13 residues.